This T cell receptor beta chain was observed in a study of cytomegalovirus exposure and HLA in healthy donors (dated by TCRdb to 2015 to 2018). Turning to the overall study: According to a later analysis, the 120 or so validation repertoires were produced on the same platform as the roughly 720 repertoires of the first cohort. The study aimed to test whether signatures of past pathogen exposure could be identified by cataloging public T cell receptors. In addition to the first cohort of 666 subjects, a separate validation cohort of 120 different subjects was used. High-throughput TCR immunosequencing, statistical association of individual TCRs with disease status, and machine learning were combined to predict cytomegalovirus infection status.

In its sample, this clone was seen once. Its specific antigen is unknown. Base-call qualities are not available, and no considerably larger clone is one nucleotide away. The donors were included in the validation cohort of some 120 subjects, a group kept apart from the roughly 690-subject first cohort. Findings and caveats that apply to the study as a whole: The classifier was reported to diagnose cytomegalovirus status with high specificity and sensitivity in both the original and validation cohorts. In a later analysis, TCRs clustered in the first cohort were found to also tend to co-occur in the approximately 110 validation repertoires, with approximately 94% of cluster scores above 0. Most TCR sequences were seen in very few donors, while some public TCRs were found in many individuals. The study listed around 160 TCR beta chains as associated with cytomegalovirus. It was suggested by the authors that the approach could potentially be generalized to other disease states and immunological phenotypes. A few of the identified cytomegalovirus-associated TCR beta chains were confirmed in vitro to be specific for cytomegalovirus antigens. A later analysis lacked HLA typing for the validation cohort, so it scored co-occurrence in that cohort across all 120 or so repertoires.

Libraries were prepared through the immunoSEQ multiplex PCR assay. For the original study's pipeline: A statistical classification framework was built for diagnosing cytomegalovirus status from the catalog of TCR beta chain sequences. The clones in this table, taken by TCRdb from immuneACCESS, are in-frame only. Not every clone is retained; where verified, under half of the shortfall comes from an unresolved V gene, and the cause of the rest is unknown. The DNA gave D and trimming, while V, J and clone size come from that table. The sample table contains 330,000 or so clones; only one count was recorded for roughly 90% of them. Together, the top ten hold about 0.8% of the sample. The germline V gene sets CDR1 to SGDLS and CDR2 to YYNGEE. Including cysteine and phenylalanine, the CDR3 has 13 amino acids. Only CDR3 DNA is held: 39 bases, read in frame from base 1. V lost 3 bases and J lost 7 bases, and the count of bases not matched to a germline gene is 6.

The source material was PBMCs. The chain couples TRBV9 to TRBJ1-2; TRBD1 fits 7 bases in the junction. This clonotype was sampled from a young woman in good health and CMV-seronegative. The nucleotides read TGTGCCAGCAGCGGGATGACAGGGCTTGGCTACACCTTC. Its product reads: CASSGMTGLGYTF.